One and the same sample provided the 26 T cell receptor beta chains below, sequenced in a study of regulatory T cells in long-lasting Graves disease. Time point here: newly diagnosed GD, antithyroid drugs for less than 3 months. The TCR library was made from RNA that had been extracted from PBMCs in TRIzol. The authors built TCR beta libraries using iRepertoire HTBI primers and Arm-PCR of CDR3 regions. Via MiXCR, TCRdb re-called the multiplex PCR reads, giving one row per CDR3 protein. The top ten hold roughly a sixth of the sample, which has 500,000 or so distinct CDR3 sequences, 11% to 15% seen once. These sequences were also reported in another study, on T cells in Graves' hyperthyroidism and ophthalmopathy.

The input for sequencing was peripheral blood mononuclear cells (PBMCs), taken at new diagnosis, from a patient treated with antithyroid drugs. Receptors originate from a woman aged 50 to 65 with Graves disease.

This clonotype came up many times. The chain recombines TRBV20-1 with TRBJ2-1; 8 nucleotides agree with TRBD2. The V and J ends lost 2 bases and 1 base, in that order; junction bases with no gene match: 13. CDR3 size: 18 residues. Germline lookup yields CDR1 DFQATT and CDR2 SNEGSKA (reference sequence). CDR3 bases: TGCAGTGCTAGACCCCCGACACTAGCGGACCCTTCCTACAATGAGCAGTTCTTC. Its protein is CSARPPTLADPSYNEQFF.

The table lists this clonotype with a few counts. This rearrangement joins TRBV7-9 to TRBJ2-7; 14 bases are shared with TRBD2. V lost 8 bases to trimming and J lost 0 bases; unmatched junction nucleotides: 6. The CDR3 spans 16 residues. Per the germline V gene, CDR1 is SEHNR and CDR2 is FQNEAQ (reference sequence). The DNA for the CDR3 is TGTGCCAGCGGACTAGCGGGAGGACCTTCCTCCTACGAGCAGTACTTC. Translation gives CASGLAGGPSSYEQYF.

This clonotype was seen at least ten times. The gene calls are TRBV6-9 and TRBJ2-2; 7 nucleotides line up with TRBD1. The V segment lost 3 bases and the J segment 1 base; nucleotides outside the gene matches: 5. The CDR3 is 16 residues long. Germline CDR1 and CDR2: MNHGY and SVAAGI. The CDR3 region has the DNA TGTGCCAGCAGTTACTTACGGACAGGGAACACCGGGGAGCTGTTTTTT. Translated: CASSYLRTGNTGELFF.

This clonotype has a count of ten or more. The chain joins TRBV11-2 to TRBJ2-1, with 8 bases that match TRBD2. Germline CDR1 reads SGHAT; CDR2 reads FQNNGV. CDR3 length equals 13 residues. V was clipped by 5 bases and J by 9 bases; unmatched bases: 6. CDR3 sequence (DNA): TGTGCCAGCAGCCCCCCGGGAGGGGGTGAGCAGTTCTTC. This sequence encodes CASSPPGGGEQFF.

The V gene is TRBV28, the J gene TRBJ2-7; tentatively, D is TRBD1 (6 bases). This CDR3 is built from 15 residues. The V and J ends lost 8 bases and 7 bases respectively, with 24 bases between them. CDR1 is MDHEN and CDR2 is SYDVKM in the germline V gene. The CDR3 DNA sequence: TGTGCCAGCTGGACCGGGAACAGTGGGCAGGGGGAGCAGTACTTC. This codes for CASWTGNSGQGEQYF.

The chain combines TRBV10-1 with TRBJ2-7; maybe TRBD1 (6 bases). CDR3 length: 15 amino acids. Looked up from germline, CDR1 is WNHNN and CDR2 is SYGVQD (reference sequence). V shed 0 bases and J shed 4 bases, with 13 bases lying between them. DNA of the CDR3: TGCGCCAGCAGTGAGTCTATGGGGGCGCCTTACGAGCAGTACTTC. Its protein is CASSESMGAPYEQYF.

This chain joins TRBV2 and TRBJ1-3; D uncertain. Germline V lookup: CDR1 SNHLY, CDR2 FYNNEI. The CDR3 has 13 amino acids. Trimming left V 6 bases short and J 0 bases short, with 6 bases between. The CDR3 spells CASRPSSGNTIYF. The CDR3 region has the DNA TGTGCCAGCAGACCCAGCTCTGGAAACACCATATATTTT.

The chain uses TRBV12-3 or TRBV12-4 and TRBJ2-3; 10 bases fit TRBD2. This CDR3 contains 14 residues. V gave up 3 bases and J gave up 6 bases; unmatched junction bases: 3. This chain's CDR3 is CASSFSSGSDTQYF. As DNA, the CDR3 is TGTGCCAGCAGTTTTTCTAGCGGGAGCGATACGCAGTATTTT.

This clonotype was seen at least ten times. The CDR3 loop is CSVDLLPGEKLFF. The CDR3, as DNA: TGCAGCGTTGACCTCCTACCCGGTGAAAAACTGTTTTTT. The chain uses TRBV29-1 and TRBJ1-4; no clear D gene. Germline V CDR1 and CDR2: SQVTM, ANQGSEA. V dropped 3 bases and J dropped 7 bases, with 12 bases sitting between them. This CDR3 comprises 13 residues.

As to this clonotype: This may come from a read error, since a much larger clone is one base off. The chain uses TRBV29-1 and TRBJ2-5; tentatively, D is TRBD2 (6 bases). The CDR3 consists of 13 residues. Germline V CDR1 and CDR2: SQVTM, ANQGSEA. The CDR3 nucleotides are TGCAGCGTCCTGGTGGTGCGGGGAGAGGCCCAGTACTTC. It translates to CSVLVVRGEAQYF.

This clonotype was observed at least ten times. The CDR3 reads CASSRDRVIGYTF. In DNA form, the CDR3 reads TGTGCCAGCAGCCGGGACAGGGTGATTGGCTACACCTTC. This chain uses TRBV7-9 with TRBJ1-2, with TRBD1 matching over 9 bases. The trim removed 5 bases at V and 7 bases at J, leaving 5 bases unmatched. CDR3 length: 13 residues. Germline V gene sequence: CDR1 SEHNR, CDR2 FQNEAQ (reference sequence).

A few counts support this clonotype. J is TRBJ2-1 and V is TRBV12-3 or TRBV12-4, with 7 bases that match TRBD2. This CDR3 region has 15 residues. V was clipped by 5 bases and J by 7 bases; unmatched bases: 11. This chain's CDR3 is CASSPHGGSRNEQFF. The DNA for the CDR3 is TGTGCCAGCAGTCCTCATGGCGGGAGTAGGAATGAGCAGTTCTTC.

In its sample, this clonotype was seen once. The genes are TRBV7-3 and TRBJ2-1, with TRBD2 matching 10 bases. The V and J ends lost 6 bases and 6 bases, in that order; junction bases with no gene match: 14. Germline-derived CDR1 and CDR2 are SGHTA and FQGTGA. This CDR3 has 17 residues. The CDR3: CASSIAGLAGVLNEQFF. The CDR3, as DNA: TGTGCCAGCAGTATAGCGGGGCTAGCGGGAGTTCTCAATGAGCAGTTCTTC.

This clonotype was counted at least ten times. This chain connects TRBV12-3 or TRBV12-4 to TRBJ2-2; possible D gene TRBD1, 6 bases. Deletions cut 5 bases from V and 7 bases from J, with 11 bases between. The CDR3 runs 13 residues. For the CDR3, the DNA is TGTGCCAGCAGTCTCGGACAGAGCGGGGAGCTGTTTTTT. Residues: CASSLGQSGELFF.

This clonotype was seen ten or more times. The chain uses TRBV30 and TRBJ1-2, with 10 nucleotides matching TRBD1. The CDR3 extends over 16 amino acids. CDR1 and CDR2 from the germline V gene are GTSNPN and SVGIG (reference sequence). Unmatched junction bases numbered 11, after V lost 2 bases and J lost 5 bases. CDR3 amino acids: CAWSHRDRGRGYGYTF. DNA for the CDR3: TGTGCCTGGAGTCACCGGGACAGGGGCCGAGGATATGGCTACACCTTC. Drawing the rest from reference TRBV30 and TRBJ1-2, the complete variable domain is SQTIHQWPATLVQPVGSPLSLECTVEGTSNPNLYWYRQAAGRGLQLLFYSVGIGQISSEVPQNLSASRPQDRQFILSSKKLLLSDSGFYLCAWSHRDRGRGYGYTFGSGTRLTVV.

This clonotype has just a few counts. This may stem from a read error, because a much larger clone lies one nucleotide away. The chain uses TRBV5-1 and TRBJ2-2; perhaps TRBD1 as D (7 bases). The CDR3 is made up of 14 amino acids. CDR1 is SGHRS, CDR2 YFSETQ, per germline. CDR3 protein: CASSSDDRVGGLFF. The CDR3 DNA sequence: TGCGCCAGCAGCTCCGACGACAGGGTCGGGGGGCTGTTTTTT.

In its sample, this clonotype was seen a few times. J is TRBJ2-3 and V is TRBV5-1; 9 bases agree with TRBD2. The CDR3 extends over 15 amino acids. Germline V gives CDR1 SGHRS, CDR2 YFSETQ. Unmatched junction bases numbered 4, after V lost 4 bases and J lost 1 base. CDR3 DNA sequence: TGCGCCAGCAGCGCGGCTAGCGGGGGCACAGATACGCAGTATTTT. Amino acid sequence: CASSAASGGTDTQYF.

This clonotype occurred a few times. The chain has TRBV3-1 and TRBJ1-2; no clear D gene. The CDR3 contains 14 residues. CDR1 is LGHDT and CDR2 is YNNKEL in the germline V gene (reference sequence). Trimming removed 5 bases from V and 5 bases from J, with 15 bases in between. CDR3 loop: CASSSRGVMYGYTF. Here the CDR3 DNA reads TGTGCCAGCAGCTCCCGCGGAGTGATGTATGGCTACACCTTC.

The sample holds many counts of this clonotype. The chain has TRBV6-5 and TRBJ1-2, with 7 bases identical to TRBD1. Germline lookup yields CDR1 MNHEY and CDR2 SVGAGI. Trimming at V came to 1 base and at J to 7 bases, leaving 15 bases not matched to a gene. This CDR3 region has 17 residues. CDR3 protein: CASSYLSATGTTFGYTF. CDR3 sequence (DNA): TGTGCCAGCAGTTACTTATCAGCGACAGGGACTACGTTTGGCTACACCTTC.

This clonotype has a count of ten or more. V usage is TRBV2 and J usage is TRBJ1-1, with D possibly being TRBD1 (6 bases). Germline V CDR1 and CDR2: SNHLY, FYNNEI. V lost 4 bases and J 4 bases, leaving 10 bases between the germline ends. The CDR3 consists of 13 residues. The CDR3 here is CASSVGGPTEAFF. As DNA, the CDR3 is TGTGCCAGCAGTGTGGGGGGGCCCACTGAAGCTTTCTTT.

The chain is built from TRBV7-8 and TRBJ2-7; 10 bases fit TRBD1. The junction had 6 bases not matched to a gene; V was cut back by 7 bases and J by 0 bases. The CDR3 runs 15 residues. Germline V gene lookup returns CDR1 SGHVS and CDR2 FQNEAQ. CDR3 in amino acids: CASTPDRGSSYEQYF. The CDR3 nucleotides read TGTGCCAGCACCCCGGACAGGGGGTCCTCCTACGAGCAGTACTTC. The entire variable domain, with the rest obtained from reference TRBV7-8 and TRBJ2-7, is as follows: GAGVSQSPRYKVAKRGQDVALRCDPISGHVSLFWYQQALGQGPEFLTYFQNEAQLDKSGLPSDRFFAERPEGSVSTLKIQRTQQEDSAVYLCASTPDRGSSYEQYFGPGTRLTVT.

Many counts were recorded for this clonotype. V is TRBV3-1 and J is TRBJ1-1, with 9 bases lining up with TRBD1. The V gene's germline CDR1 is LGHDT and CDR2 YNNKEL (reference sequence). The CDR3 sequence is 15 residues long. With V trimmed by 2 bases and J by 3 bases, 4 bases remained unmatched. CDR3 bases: TGTGCCAGCAGCCAAACACAGGGGGCGTACACTGAAGCTTTCTTT. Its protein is CASSQTQGAYTEAFF.

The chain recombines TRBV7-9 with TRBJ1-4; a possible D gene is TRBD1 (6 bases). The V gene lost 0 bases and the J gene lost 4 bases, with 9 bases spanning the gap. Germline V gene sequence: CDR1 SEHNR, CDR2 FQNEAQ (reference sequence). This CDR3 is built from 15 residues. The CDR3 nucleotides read TGTGCCAGCAGCTTAGCCGGACAGCTTAATGAAAAACTGTTTTTT. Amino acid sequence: CASSLAGQLNEKLFF.

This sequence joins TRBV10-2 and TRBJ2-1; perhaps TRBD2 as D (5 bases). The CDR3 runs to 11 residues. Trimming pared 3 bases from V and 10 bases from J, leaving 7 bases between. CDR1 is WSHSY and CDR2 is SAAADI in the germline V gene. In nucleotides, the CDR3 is TGCGCCAGCAGTGATTTAGCGGAGCAGTTCTTC. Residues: CASSDLAEQFF.

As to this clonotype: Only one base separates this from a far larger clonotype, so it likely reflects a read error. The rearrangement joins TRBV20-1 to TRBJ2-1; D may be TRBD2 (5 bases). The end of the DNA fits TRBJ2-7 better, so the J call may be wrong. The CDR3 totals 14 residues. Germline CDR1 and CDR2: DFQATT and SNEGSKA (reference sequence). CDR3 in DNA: TGCTGTGCTAGCCCCAATTCAATAAGCGACGAGCAGTACTTC. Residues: CCASPNSISDEQYF.

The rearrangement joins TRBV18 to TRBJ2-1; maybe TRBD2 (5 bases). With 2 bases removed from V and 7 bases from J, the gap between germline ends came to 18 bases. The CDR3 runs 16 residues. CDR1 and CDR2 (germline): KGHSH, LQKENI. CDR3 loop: CASSPSRTPIGNEQFF. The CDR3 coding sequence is TGTGCCAGCTCACCATCCCGGACTCCCATAGGGAATGAGCAGTTCTTC. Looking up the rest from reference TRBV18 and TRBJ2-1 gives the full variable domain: NAGVMQNPRHLVRRRGQEARLRCSPMKGHSHVYWYRQLPEEGLKFMVYLQKENIIDESGMPKERFSAEFPKEGPSILRIQQVVRGDSAAYFCASSPSRTPIGNEQFFGPGTRLTVL.